The 7 T cell receptor beta chains below all came from one sample that was sequenced in a study of shared clonotypes between healthy human individuals. Some clones are missing from TCRdb's copy, which holds only in-frame ones; the method was immunoSEQ multiplex PCR. The sample holds about 2.3 million clones, over 85% seen once. Sequencing was carried out using naive CD4+ T cells from PBMCs. Subset denoted: CD45RA+ positively selected. These receptors originate from a man aged 18 to 35 in good health. Some clones in this sample may be carry-over from other donors' samples.

This clone has a handful of counts. The rearrangement links TRBV4-1 to TRBJ1-1, with D hard to call. V was pared by 0 bases and J by 1 base, with 9 bases between. The CDR3 contains 15 residues. Germline V lookup: CDR1 MGHRA, CDR2 YSYEKL. The CDR3 protein is CASSQDSGPNTEAFF. In DNA form, the CDR3 reads TGCGCCAGCAGCCAAGACTCAGGACCGAACACTGAAGCTTTCTTT.

This CDR3 reads CASTKRAGWGNEQFF. CDR3 nucleotide sequence: TGTGCCAGCACCAAAAGGGCGGGATGGGGCAATGAGCAGTTCTTC. The V call is TRBV7-2, the J call TRBJ2-1, with D possibly matching TRBD2 (6 bases). Germline V gives CDR1 SGHTA, CDR2 FQGNSA. CDR3 length: 15 amino acids. V dropped 7 bases and J dropped 6 bases, with 19 bases sitting between them.

The J gene is TRBJ1-2, the V gene TRBV27; possible D gene TRBD1, 6 bases. V was cut by 5 bases and J by 4 bases, with 17 bases left in between. Germline CDR1 is MNHEY and CDR2 is SMNVEV (reference sequence). The CDR3 spans 15 residues. The DNA of the CDR3 is TGTGCCAGCAGTCGTTTGGGGGGGCCCAGCTATGGCTACACCTTC. The encoded protein is CASSRLGGPSYGYTF.

The CDR3 here is CASSLGGQLSHEQYF. CDR3 in DNA: TGCGCCAGCAGCTTGGGCGGGCAACTTTCCCACGAGCAGTACTTC. The V call is TRBV5-1, the J call TRBJ2-7; tentative D call: TRBD2 (5 bases). The V gene lost 0 bases and the J gene lost 5 bases, with 15 bases spanning the gap. Germline V gene sequence: CDR1 SGHRS, CDR2 YFSETQ. The CDR3 has 15 residues.

This chain links TRBV18 with TRBJ2-2, with TRBD1 matching over 7 bases. Per the germline V gene, CDR1 is KGHSH and CDR2 is LQKENI. The CDR3 has 16 amino acids. With V trimmed by 2 bases and J by 1 base, 4 bases remained unmatched. The CDR3 nucleotides read TGTGCCAGCTCACCAAGCAACAGGGGGAACACCGGGGAGCTGTTTTTT. The encoded protein is CASSPSNRGNTGELFF. The full variable domain, in which reference TRBV18 and TRBJ2-2 provide the parts outside the CDR3, is NAGVMQNPRHLVRRRGQEARLRCSPMKGHSHVYWYRQLPEEGLKFMVYLQKENIIDESGMPKERFSAEFPKEGPSILRIQQVVRGDSAAYFCASSPSNRGNTGELFFGEGSRLTVL.

This clone has just one count. The same CDR3 also results from other DNA sequences found in this sample. The chain combines TRBV10-3 with TRBJ2-7; 8 bases fit TRBD1. Germline V gene data show CDR1 as ENHRY and CDR2 as SYGVKD. There are 11 residues in the CDR3. J gave up 5 bases and V 10 bases, and 4 bases lay outside the gene matches. The CDR3 DNA reads as TGTGCCACGGGGACAGGTGACGAGCAGTACTTC. This sequence encodes CATGTGDEQYF.

The rearrangement links TRBV19 to TRBJ2-7; D may be TRBD2 (6 bases). Trimming took off 0 bases at V and 7 bases at J, with 7 bases between the two ends. Germline lookup yields CDR1 LNHDA and CDR2 SQIVND (reference sequence). The length of the CDR3 is 12 residues. CDR3 sequence: CASSIDREEQYF. Written as DNA, the CDR3 is TGTGCCAGTAGTATAGATCGGGAGGAGCAGTACTTC.